This note documents a single T cell receptor beta chain sequence. Methods used by the authors: The authors estimated nucleated cell counts from reference gene primer amplification. Generated by immunoSEQ multiplex PCR, the TCRdb table keeps only in-frame clones and is missing some. V, J and clone size were drawn from that table, and D and trimming were deduced from the DNA. The profile shows under 200,000 clones, 83% of them singletons. This specimen comes from a study of blood T cell repertoires in COVID-19. Study in general: From the United States, Italy and Spain came samples of acute and convalescent COVID-19. The cDNA or gDNA used as material had been derived from T cells, B-cell-depleted T cells, or PBMCs.

This CDR3 contains 17 residues. Germline V CDR1 and CDR2: PRHDT, FYEKMQ (reference sequence). Unmatched junction bases numbered 12, after V lost 4 bases and J lost 3 bases. The sequence came from a human donor in a cohort sampled during active COVID-19. Input material: peripheral blood. The chain uses TRBV13 and TRBJ1-5, with 7 bases lining up with TRBD1. DNA for the CDR3: TGTGCCAGCAGCTCTCGGAGGAGGGGGCTTGTCAATCAGCCCCAGCATTTT. This codes for CASSSRRRGLVNQPQHF.